This T cell receptor (beta chain) was documented in a study of blood T cells in healthy people across ages. General study findings and limits: Unsorted PBMCs ruled out conclusive naive versus antigen-experienced comparison. TCR beta diversity was tightly associated with the proportion of naive T cells.

This clonotype was seen a handful of times. Antigen: not known. Germline V gene sequence: CDR1 SEHNR, CDR2 FQNEAQ (reference sequence). V lost 5 bases to trimming and J lost 8 bases; unmatched junction nucleotides: 13. The CDR3 consists of 16 residues. A second PCR of about 6 to 11 cycles used a sample-barcoded 5' primer and a J-beta primer mix. Samples each returned at least 3 million CDR3-containing paired-end reads. One entry per CDR3 protein results from TCRdb running MiXCR on the 5' RACE reads. Of about 1 million distinct CDR3 sequences listed, 45% are singletons. Drawing of peripheral blood yielded roughly 9.3 milliliters from each donor.

Material: blood. The chain links TRBV7-9 to TRBJ2-1, with TRBD1 matching 9 bases. The receptor comes from a woman aged 55 to 70 in good health. The CDR3 region has the DNA TGTGCCAGCAGCCCTGGGACCGGGACAGGGATCCATGAGCAGTTCTTC. Amino acid sequence: CASSPGTGTGIHEQFF. The complete variable domain, with remaining parts taken from reference TRBV7-9 and TRBJ2-1, reads DTGVSQNPRHKITKRGQNVTFRCDPISEHNRLYWYRQTLGQGPEFLTYFQNEAQLEKSRLLSDRFSAERPKGSFSTLEIQRTEQGDSAMYLCASSPGTGTGIHEQFFGPGTRLTVL.